This is a list of T cell receptor beta chains from one sample in a study of T cells in Graves' hyperthyroidism and ophthalmopathy. TCRdb reprocessed the multiplex PCR reads with MiXCR, giving one entry per CDR3 protein. The sample gives fewer than 600,000 distinct CDR3 sequences, 13% to 15% of which show up once; 17% is in the top ten. Material for sequencing was blood. Source of these receptors: a woman in her late teens or twenties with Graves' hyperthyroidism. Each CDR3 is given with its conserved first and last residue. D genes are given only for firm matches. Size tells how often a clone was seen (once, few, many) or the class of an expanded clone, and some rows leave it out.

D gene,clone size,V gene,CDR3 length,J gene,CDR3 protein,CDR3 DNA
TRBD2,many,TRBV12-3/TRBV12-4,15,TRBJ2-1,CASRLIAGGGNEQFF,TGTGCCAGCAGACTAATAGCGGGAGGGGGAAATGAGCAGTTCTTC
TRBD1,many,TRBV2,13,TRBJ1-2,CASNGRGYDGYTF,TGTGCCAGCAACGGCAGGGGGTACGATGGCTACACCTTC
-,medium-sized,TRBV6-1,15,TRBJ1-6,CASTLGGVDNSPLHF,TGTGCCAGCACGCTCGGGGGTGTCGATAATTCACCCCTCCACTTT
TRBD1,many,TRBV12-3/TRBV12-4,15,TRBJ2-1,CASSLRTGRYNEQFF,TGTGCCAGCAGTTTGCGGACAGGTCGCTACAATGAGCAGTTCTTC
TRBD2,many,TRBV6-1,15,TRBJ2-7,CASSTTSGVSYEQYF,TGTGCCAGCAGTACGACTAGCGGGGTCTCCTACGAGCAGTACTTC
TRBD2,many,TRBV30,14,TRBJ2-5,CAWSPTGAGETQYF,TGTGCCTGGAGTCCAACGGGAGCGGGGGAGACCCAGTACTTC
-,many,TRBV6-5,15,TRBJ1-4,CASSYFGTGLEKLFF,TGTGCCAGCAGTTACTTCGGGACGGGCCTCGAAAAACTGTTTTTT
-,many,TRBV18,16,TRBJ1-5,CASSPGPGSRNQPQHF,TGTGCCAGCTCACCGGGTCCGGGGTCGAGAAATCAGCCCCAGCATTTT
-,many,TRBV10-3,14,TRBJ2-3,CAIRYEGITDTQYF,TGTGCCATCAGATATGAGGGGATCACAGATACGCAGTATTTT
-,many,TRBV12-3/TRBV12-4,12,TRBJ1-2,CASSLSRGGYTF,TGTGCCAGCAGTTTATCCAGGGGCGGCTACACCTTC
-,few,TRBV19,14,TRBJ2-3,CASSDGMSTDTQYF,TGTGCCAGTAGCGACGGGATGAGCACAGATACGCAGTATTTT
-,-,TRBV20-1,13,TRBJ1-2,CSARPSKDYGYTF,TGCAGTGCTAGGCCTTCGAAGGACTATGGCTACACCTTC
-,few,TRBV10-3,14,TRBJ1-5,CAISESGSLQPQHF,TGTGCCATCAGTGAATCTGGGTCCCTTCAGCCCCAGCATTTT
-,many,TRBV3-1,15,TRBJ2-1,CASSQELANYNEQFF,TGTGCCAGCAGCCAAGAGCTAGCTAACTACAATGAGCAGTTCTTC
-,many,TRBV18,14,TRBJ1-6,CASSPTRDNSPLHF,TGTGCCAGCTCACCAACGCGGGATAATTCACCCCTCCACTTT
TRBD1,many,TRBV12-3/TRBV12-4,15,TRBJ1-2,CASSFVDRASYGYTF,TGTGCCAGCAGTTTCGTGGACAGGGCTAGCTATGGCTACACCTTC
TRBD1,many,TRBV19,14,TRBJ2-3,CASSIDRDVDTQYF,TGTGCCAGTAGTATCGACAGGGATGTAGATACGCAGTATTTT
TRBD1,many,TRBV6-5,17,TRBJ1-6,CASSYSKLGRGKSPLHF,TGTGCCAGCAGTTACTCGAAGCTGGGCAGGGGGAAGTCACCCCTCCACTTT
TRBD1,many,TRBV20-1,15,TRBJ1-2,CSAREWDRGTYGYTF,TGCAGTGCTAGAGAATGGGACAGGGGAACCTATGGCTACACCTTC
-,many,TRBV7-3,17,TRBJ2-2,CASSLMGGAGNTGELFF,TGTGCCAGCAGCTTAATGGGGGGAGCCGGGAACACCGGGGAGCTGTTTTTT
-,few,TRBV9,15,TRBJ1-5,CASSVDGGGNQPQHF,TGTGCCAGCAGCGTAGACGGAGGAGGAAATCAGCCCCAGCATTTT
-,many,TRBV20-1,15,TRBJ2-3,CSAREAGKFTDTQYF,TGCAGTGCTAGAGAGGCAGGGAAATTCACAGATACGCAGTATTTT
-,once,TRBV6-1,14,TRBJ1-5,CASSEFGGYQPQHF,TGTGCCAGCAGTGAATTTGGGGGGTATCAGCCCCAGCATTTT
TRBD2,few,TRBV10-2,13,TRBJ2-1,CASRATSVDEQFF,TGCGCCAGCAGGGCGACTAGCGTTGATGAGCAGTTCTTC
-,few,TRBV12-3/TRBV12-4,17,TRBJ1-3,CASREAVVATKGNTIYF,TGTGCCAGCAGGGAGGCCGTTGTGGCAACTAAAGGAAACACCATATATTTT
TRBD2,few,TRBV4-1,17,TRBJ2-1,CASSLQSPRTSGSEQFF,TGCGCCAGCAGCCTACAAAGTCCCCGGACTAGCGGGAGTGAGCAGTTCTTC
-,many,TRBV18,14,TRBJ1-5,CASSPQGNNQPQHF,TGTGCCAGCTCACCACAGGGAAACAATCAGCCCCAGCATTTT
-,many,TRBV12-3/TRBV12-4,19,TRBJ1-6,CASSSRPLQGARRRSPLHF,TGTGCCAGCAGTTCTCGACCTTTACAGGGCGCTAGACGTCGTTCACCCCTCCACTTT
TRBD1,-,TRBV20-1,18,TRBJ1-2,CSARETGQLLRANYGYTF,TGCAGTGCTAGAGAAACGGGACAGCTGCTTCGGGCTAACTATGGCTACACCTTC
-,many,TRBV20-1,12,TRBJ1-1,CSAVKQDTEAFF,TGCAGTGCTGTAAAACAGGACACTGAAGCTTTCTTT
TRBD2,many,TRBV28,15,TRBJ2-3,CASSFTSGYTDTQYF,TGTGCCAGCAGTTTTACTAGCGGTTACACAGATACGCAGTATTTT
-,many,TRBV12-3/TRBV12-4,17,TRBJ2-7,CASSLWGVRDNSYEQYF,TGTGCCAGCAGTTTATGGGGGGTCCGGGACAACTCCTACGAGCAGTACTTC
-,many,TRBV9,13,TRBJ1-1,CASSRDRNTEAFF,TGTGCCAGCAGTAGAGACAGGAACACTGAAGCTTTCTTT
TRBD1,-,TRBV2,14,TRBJ2-5,CASSRTGGGETQYF,TGTGCCAGCAGTCGGACAGGGGGCGGTGAGACCCAGTACTTC
-,many,TRBV20-1,16,TRBJ2-1,CSASVFQSGRTDEQFF,TGCAGTGCTAGTGTATTCCAGTCGGGGAGGACCGATGAGCAGTTCTTC
TRBD1,few,TRBV6-1,16,TRBJ1-4,CASSRWEGQGIEKLFF,TGTGCCAGCAGTCGGTGGGAGGGACAGGGGATTGAAAAACTGTTTTTT
-,-,TRBV5-1,15,TRBJ1-1,CASSFDGVGSTEAFF,TGCGCCAGCAGCTTTGACGGTGTTGGATCCACTGAAGCTTTCTTT
TRBD1,-,TRBV12-3/TRBV12-4,15,TRBJ1-3,CASSLDGTGGNTIYF,TGTGCCAGCAGTTTAGACGGGACAGGGGGAAACACCATATATTTT
-,many,TRBV11-1,15,TRBJ2-1,CASSLAGRGGDEQFF,TGTGCCAGCAGCTTAGCGGGAAGGGGGGGGGATGAGCAGTTCTTC
TRBD2,-,TRBV5-1,15,TRBJ2-7,CASSLTAGGSYEQYF,TGCGCCAGCAGCTTAACAGCGGGAGGGTCCTACGAGCAGTACTTC
TRBD2,many,TRBV2,17,TRBJ2-3,CASIRASGLLRTDTQYF,TGTGCCAGCATAAGGGCTAGCGGGTTATTAAGGACAGATACGCAGTATTTT
-,many,TRBV9,12,TRBJ1-1,CASSAPGGEAFF,TGTGCCAGCAGCGCCCCAGGTGGTGAAGCTTTCTTT
-,-,TRBV6-6,14,TRBJ2-2,CASSYGLPPGELFF,TGTGCCAGCAGTTACGGGCTACCCCCGGGGGAGCTGTTTTTT
-,few,TRBV11-3,15,TRBJ2-7,CASSLDSPGSHEQYF,TGTGCCAGCAGCTTAGACTCGCCAGGGTCCCACGAGCAGTACTTC
-,many,TRBV6-5,15,TRBJ2-3,CASSYSSIRADTQYF,TGTGCCAGCAGTTACTCGAGTATTAGAGCGGATACGCAGTATTTT
-,many,TRBV12-3/TRBV12-4,12,TRBJ2-1,CASSFSGAEQFF,TGTGCCAGCAGTTTTTCGGGGGCAGAGCAGTTCTTC
-,many,TRBV10-3,17,TRBJ2-6,CAISEGGARSGANVLTF,TGTGCCATCAGTGAGGGAGGGGCGCGGTCTGGGGCCAACGTCCTGACTTTC
-,-,TRBV15,15,TRBJ2-2,CATSRVVPNTGELFF,TGTGCCACCAGCAGAGTGGTCCCCAACACCGGGGAGCTGTTTTTT